This T cell receptor (beta chain) was recorded in a study of T cell responses to AZD1222 COVID-19 vaccine. Across the study: Combined were second doses at about 4 or about 12 weeks.

As for this clone: Antigen specificity is unknown.

Germline CDR1 is SGHDN and CDR2 is FVKESK. V lost 4 bases and J 1 base, leaving 11 bases between the germline ends. This CDR3 is built from 14 residues. Libraries were prepared by immunoSEQ multiplex PCR; TCRdb keeps only in-frame clonotypes and omits some of them. This repertoire shows 150,000 to 200,000 clones, more than 85% found once; its top ten account for over 0.7%. Findings of the study overall: Donor demographics were predominantly white British with a female majority; clonal diversity may be underestimated. Regions 160-218 and 743-854 dominated among vaccine-associated CD4 TCRs spanning spike. Spike-specific TCR breadth and depth rose after two AZD1222 doses.

This specimen was peripheral blood, taken on day 0 of AZD1222 vaccination. This receptor was taken from an adult in good health. This chain connects TRBV14 to TRBJ2-7; a possible D gene is TRBD1 (6 bases). DNA for the CDR3: TGTGCCAGCAGCCCCACTACAGGGTCCTACGAGCAGTACTTC. It specifies CASSPTTGSYEQYF.